The T cell receptor beta chain described here comes from a study of blood T cell repertoires in COVID-19 (dated by TCRdb to 2018 to 2020). The study in broad terms: Collaborator samples came from the United States, Italy and Spain and covered acute and convalescent phases of COVID-19. The prospective study material was composed of cDNA or gDNA derived from T cells, B-cell-depleted T cells, or PBMCs. Where available, HLA class I and class II types were obtained from metadata supplied by the sample provider rather than from assay-based typing. Samples were obtained from the ongoing ImmuneRACE study (first 160 participants) and from some 1,200 subjects provided by 6 global collaborators. The repertoires were released in a freely available public database meant as a resource for research on the immune response to SARS-CoV-2. Sample metadata almost always included a de-identified subject ID, COVID-19 status, age in years and sex. Deeply sampled blood TCRbeta repertoires from subjects exposed to, actively infected with, or recovered from COVID-19 were included in the dataset.

Paper-wide results and their limitations: How much clinical and demographic metadata was included differed by source and by participant, and the metadata was provided uncurated.

Each collaborating institution followed its own protocols to collect whole blood in K2EDTA tubes. For TCRbeta analysis, collaborators shipped samples in one of three forms: frozen whole blood, isolated PBMCs, or DNA extracted from either of those sample types. A word on this clone: Its antigen is still unknown. Per-nucleotide qualities are absent, and no much larger clonotype sits a single base away.

The CDR3 runs 17 amino acids, cysteine and phenylalanine included. Kept here is only the CDR3 DNA, which spans 51 bases and is read in frame from base 1. CDR1 and CDR2, per the germline V gene (reference sequence), are LNHDA and SQIVND. V has 5 bases trimmed and J has 2 bases trimmed; junction bases matching no gene number 7. The immunoSEQ Assay, a bias-controlled multiplex PCR, was used to amplify TCRbeta CDR3 regions from genomic DNA. Regarding the original processing steps: The number of nucleated cells in each sample was estimated from the amplification of reference gene primers within the assay. To quantify the absolute abundance of each unique TCRbeta CDR3 rearrangement, sequence reads were collapsed and filtered. For each sample, productive Simpson clonality was calculated by taking the square root of Simpson's diversity index across productive rearrangements. Not all clones reach the TCRdb copy of this immuneACCESS table, which keeps in-frame sequences only. Checked studies attribute under half of the gap to unresolved V genes and leave the rest unexplained. V and J calls and clone size are given by that table; D and trimming were obtained from the DNA. Recorded for this sample are tens of thousands of clones; roughly 89% of them occurred a single time. Clones ranked in the top ten supply 8% to 10% of the sample.

This TCR came from a man in his fifties with active COVID-19. In this chain, TRBV19 is recombined with TRBJ2-6; TRBD1 lines up with 9 middle nucleotides. Specimen: peripheral blood. The DNA is TGTGCCAGTAGTCCGGACAGGGGAGGGGCTGGGGCCAACGTCCTGACTTTC. Translated, it gives CASSPDRGGAGANVLTF.